This T cell receptor beta chain was observed in a study of CD8 T cells in ankylosing spondylitis (dated by TCRdb to about 2017). The study in broad terms: The study set out to find disease-linked TCR variants by profiling T cell receptor beta repertoires in ankylosing spondylitis patients and healthy donors. The full study cohort comprised 25 or so ankylosing spondylitis patients and roughly 110 healthy donors. Peripheral blood was sampled, and synovial fluid was also collected from ankylosing spondylitis patients. Results the study describes overall, beyond this receptor: Some of the motif variants had been reported before in the synovial fluid and blood of reactive arthritis patients, a finding that suggests common disease-initiation mechanisms. In peripheral blood, the disease-linked clones were found at relatively low frequencies and had a CD8+ phenotype. Significant enrichment of the disease-linked clones was reported in matched synovial fluid samples from ankylosing spondylitis patients. Blood from ankylosing spondylitis patients appeared to be characterized by a TCR beta motif made up of under 10 highly homologous amino acid variants.

Comment on this clonotype: Which antigen it targets is not known. No base quality information exists; no much larger clone differs at one position.

For CDR1 and CDR2, the germline V gene lists SGDLS and YYNGEE. Trimming takes 6 bases off V and 9 bases off J; junction bases not matched to a gene: 12. From the cysteine up to the phenylalanine, the CDR3 has a length of 15 residues. Of all the DNA, just the CDR3 is kept, 45 bases in frame from base 1. Sequenced on an Illumina HiSeq 2500. Quantitative 5'-RACE with molecular barcodes was used to prepare TCR beta libraries. The study's own analysis went as follows. A new computational method, built on a probabilistic model of VDJ rearrangement, was used to identify disease-linked TCR variants. In-frame beta chains were kept once TCRdb had trimmed the public reads at Q25 with fastp and called clones with MiXCR. Merged by CDR3 protein, the rows form single entries marked with the most common genes and DNA. The V and J calls shown here were made by TCRdb, not taken from the authors' results. A total of 200,000 to 300,000 distinct CDR3 sequences appear in this sample, over 9.5% of them only once. 2.6% of the sample is in the top ten clones.

The sequencing input was blood, either unsorted or a sorted T cell fraction (not recorded which). Rearrangement joined TRBV9 to TRBJ2-1, and 10 junctional nucleotides match TRBD1. The receptor was derived from a male donor with ankylosing spondylitis or in good health (not recorded which). Here is the DNA: TGTGCCAGCAACTTTCCCGGGACAGGGGATGGTGAGCAGTTCTTC. It translates to CASNFPGTGDGEQFF.